This is a list of T cell receptor beta chains from one sample in a study of blood T cell repertoires in COVID-19. Some clones are missing from TCRdb's copy, which holds only in-frame ones; the method was immunoSEQ multiplex PCR. The repertoire holds about 170,000 clones, with 86% as singletons. The sample was peripheral blood. These receptors all stem from a man in his 70s with acute or convalescent COVID-19. The CDR3 runs from the conserved cysteine through the conserved F or W.

V gene,CDR3 protein
TRBV18,CASSPGQGNQPQHF
TRBV5-1,CASQLPVAATGSETQYF
TRBV5-5,CASSLAVRANQPQHF
TRBV5-1,CASSLQPQAGYEQYF
TRBV9,CASSLRPGTGELFF
TRBV9,CASSRSSVNTEAFF
TRBV9,CASSVGQGNEQYF
TRBV4-2,CASSQDGMGQRGEKLFF
TRBV27,CASSSRELDRGFETQYF
TRBV16,CASTRDYGYTF
TRBV5-1,CASTGVVTDTQYF
TRBV5-1,CASSPGTGKEGTEAFF
TRBV15,CATSTGPGNTIYF
TRBV7-9,CASSSGGSTDTQYF
TRBV27,CASSLLAGFPDTQYF
TRBV30,CAWTLYNYGYTF
TRBV3-1/TRBV3-2,CASSKESQGAKQYF
TRBV27,CASGKGVLNTEAFF
TRBV10-1,CASGQRNTGELFF
TRBV19,CASSARDYEQYF
TRBV4-1,CASSPTGSTRGYEQYF
TRBV7-3,CASSRGDQETQYF
TRBV7-2,CASSHRGGYEKLFF
TRBV28,CASSPPGYRGVETQYF
TRBV15,CATSSEGGETQYF
TRBV13,CASSPVRGGRTEAFF
TRBV4-1,CASSPQELAAYEQYF
TRBV6-5,CASSSTDRVKNIQYF
TRBV6-5,CASTRDMNTEAFF
TRBV4-3,CASSRAQGYEQYF
TRBV6-2/TRBV6-3,CASSYRGGAATGELFF
TRBV27,CASPDRGCTEAFF
TRBV15,CATSRGGGGENTIYF
TRBV7-7,CASSPAGGLGTEAFF
TRBV7-2,CASSSQGTTEAFF
TRBV6-4,CASSAGQPHNEQFF
TRBV27,CASSSPGLADEQYF
TRBV7-9,CASSSQGAAPLHF
TRBV21-1,CATGTVEGTCNEQFF
TRBV30,CARTEGARTLHF
TRBV2,CASTLGLEETQYF
TRBV11-1,CASSPQALEQYF
TRBV5-4,CASSLGAPRNTEAFF
TRBV11-3,CASSWRQGDTQYF
TRBV5-1,CASSLQGVSYNEQFF
TRBV7-2,CASSLRTGDSYEQYF
TRBV28,CASSFWQGNTDTQYF